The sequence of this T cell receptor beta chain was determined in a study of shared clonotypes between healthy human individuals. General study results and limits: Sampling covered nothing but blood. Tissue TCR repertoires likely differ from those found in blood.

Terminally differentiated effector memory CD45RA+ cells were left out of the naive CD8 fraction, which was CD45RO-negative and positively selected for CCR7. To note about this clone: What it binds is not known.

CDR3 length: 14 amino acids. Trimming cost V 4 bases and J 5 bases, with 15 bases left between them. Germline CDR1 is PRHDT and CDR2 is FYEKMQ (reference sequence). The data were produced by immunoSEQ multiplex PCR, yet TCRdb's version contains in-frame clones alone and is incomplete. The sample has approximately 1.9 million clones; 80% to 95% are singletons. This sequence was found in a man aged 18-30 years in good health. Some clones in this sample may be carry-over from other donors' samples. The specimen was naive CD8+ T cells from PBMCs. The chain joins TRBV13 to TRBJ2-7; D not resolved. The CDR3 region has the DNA TGTGCCAGCAGCTCTTTGTGGGCTCCCAACGAGCAGTACTTC. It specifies CASSSLWAPNEQYF.